These 7 T cell receptor beta chains originate from one sample sequenced in a study of T-cell memory formation after mild COVID-19. TCRdb processed the 5' RACE reads anew with MiXCR; each CDR3 protein has one entry. The sample consists of hundreds of thousands of distinct CDR3 sequences, around 15% of them appearing once. Sequencing was performed on PBMCs or a T cell subset sorted from them (not recorded which). The receptors here all came from a man younger than 35 who had mild COVID-19 (a few samples of this study predate the infection). Cell type and time point are not known.

This clonotype has only a few counts. This rearrangement joins TRBV4-2 to TRBJ2-1; possible D gene TRBD2, 6 bases. Per the germline V gene, CDR1 is LGHNA and CDR2 is YNFKEQ. The CDR3 loop spans 16 amino acids. Trimming shortened V by 5 bases and J by 0 bases, and 14 bases separated the two germline ends. The DNA of the CDR3 is TGTGCCAGCAGCTCCCATAGCGGCGTCTCCTACAATGAGCAGTTCTTC. This translates into CASSSHSGVSYNEQFF.

The table lists this clonotype with a few counts. The V call is TRBV20-1, the J call TRBJ2-7; no firm D call. The CDR3 loop spans 14 amino acids. Trimming took off 0 bases at V and 3 bases at J, with 12 bases between the two ends. Germline assignment: CDR1 DFQATT and CDR2 SNEGSKA (reference sequence). DNA for the CDR3: TGCAGTGCTAGAGACCACAAAATGGGCTACGAGCAGTACTTC. Its protein is CSARDHKMGYEQYF.

The chain recombines TRBV5-1 with TRBJ1-5; 7 bases are a match to TRBD1. V trimming: 0 bases; J trimming: 4 bases; junction bases outside the gene matches: 4. Germline assignment: CDR1 SGHRS and CDR2 YFSETQ. The CDR3 consists of 15 residues. CDR3 sequence (DNA): TGCGCCAGCAGCTTGGAAGGGGGCAGGAATCAGCCCCAGCATTTT. This gives the protein CASSLEGGRNQPQHF.

The sample holds a few counts of this clonotype. V gene TRBV7-2 combines with J gene TRBJ2-1; 7 bases are a match to TRBD2. CDR1 is SGHTA and CDR2 is FQGNSA in the germline V gene. This CDR3 is built from 13 residues. After removal of 1 base from V and 12 bases from J, the junction contained 6 bases not matched to a gene. The DNA for the CDR3 is TGTGCCAGCAGCTTAGTTGTTATAGCGGGGCAGTTCTTC. Its translation: CASSLVVIAGQFF.

Points on this clonotype: Sequence at one end of the junction differs from germline and may be a read error. V and J are TRBV4-1 and TRBJ2-7; 10 nucleotides line up with TRBD2. Germline V gene data show CDR1 as MGHRA and CDR2 as YSYEKL. The CDR3 length is 19 residues. CDR3 protein: CASRQDTSSGGTSSYEQYF. The CDR3 DNA is TGCGCCAGCAGGCAAGATACGTCTAGCGGGGGCACCAGCTCCTACGAGCAGTACTTC.

The table lists this clonotype with a few counts. The V call is TRBV4-1, the J call TRBJ2-1; unclear D gene. Germline CDR1 is MGHRA and CDR2 is YSYEKL. This CDR3 spans 13 amino acids. The V and J ends lost 1 base and 6 bases respectively, with 7 bases between them. The CDR3 nucleotides are TGCGCCAGCAGCCAAGCACCGAGCAATGAGCAGTTCTTC. Its protein product is CASSQAPSNEQFF.

Ten or more counts support this clonotype. The rearrangement links TRBV5-6 to TRBJ2-5; TRBD2 agrees at 7 bases. V lost 0 bases and J lost 2; bases outside the gene matches: 10. The CDR3 extends over 17 amino acids. Germline V gene data show CDR1 as SGHDT and CDR2 as YYEEEE. In DNA, the CDR3 is TGTGCCAGCAGCTTGGTGCTGGGGGGGGGAAATCAAGAGACCCAGTACTTC. It specifies CASSLVLGGGNQETQYF.